One TCR beta chain is described in this entry. This sample also contains other DNA sequences that code for the same CDR3. TCRdb keeps only in-frame clones here, not all; method: immunoSEQ multiplex PCR. Of over 650,000 clones in the sample, 80% to 90% were seen once. The source of the sample is a study of shared T cell receptors in the human thymus. These records were also assigned to another study, of human thymus T cells. That publication notes: Resections were taken during corrective heart surgery, and the thymus tissue came from these. Unrelated individuals reportedly shared highly overlapping thymic TCR repertoires.

The sample was thymocytes. This receptor was identified in a boy in the first two years of life with a congenital heart defect.

The CDR3: CSARGGTEAFF. CDR3 nucleotides: TGCAGTGCTAGAGGAGGGACTGAAGCTTTCTTT. V usage is TRBV20-1 and J usage is TRBJ1-1; D gene ambiguous. CDR1 is DFQATT and CDR2 is SNEGSKA in the germline V gene (reference sequence). The CDR3 runs to 11 residues. V gave up 1 base and J gave up 5 bases, with 5 bases separating them.